These T cell receptor beta chains were read from a single sample in a study of cytomegalovirus exposure and HLA in healthy donors. The table came from immunoSEQ multiplex PCR; TCRdb's copy has only in-frame clones and leaves some out. Here the sample spans 160,000 or so clones, around 80% being singletons. Sequencing was carried out using PBMCs. The origin of the receptors is a male donor in good health and CMV-seropositive. The conserved cysteine and the conserved F or W are not part of the CDR3 here. The order of the fields is V gene, CDR3 protein.

TRBV27	ASSPGTSGKNIQY
TRBV5-6	ASSQNSGRGDEQF
TRBV15	ATSSPGTSGYEQY
TRBV27	ASSLLGARDNEQF
TRBV30	AWTGLAGSLGKDTQY
TRBV6-5	ASSSRTASNQPQH
TRBV2	ARTDLRPDTQY
TRBV30	ACEQGYGYT
TRBV5-8	ASSLDGIPGPQH
TRBV19	ASSTSLDSGGPEF
TRBV9	ASSVASPDTQY
TRBV6-5	ASRVGLYNEQF
TRBV2	ASSSTLGYT
TRBV7-2	ASRLQGGIEAF